These 14 T cell receptor beta chains were all obtained from the same sample, sequenced in a study of identical twins. MiXCR, applied by TCRdb to the 5' RACE reads, yields one record per CDR3 protein. Counted here are approximately 1.8 million distinct CDR3 sequences, around 33% occurring once; the ten biggest clones make up around 0.3%. Sequenced input: cord blood. The receptors were sampled from a newborn girl in good health.

This chain uses TRBV20-1 with TRBJ2-3, with 7 bases aligning to TRBD2. The CDR3 has 14 residues. With V trimmed by 3 bases and J by 2 bases, 5 bases remained unmatched. The germline V gene has CDR1 DFQATT and CDR2 SNEGSKA (reference sequence). As DNA, the CDR3 is TGCAGTGCTAGCTTGGGAGGGGACACAGATACGCAGTATTTT. This codes for CSASLGGDTDTQYF.

This sequence joins TRBV15 and TRBJ2-7; a weak D match, TRBD1 (6 bases). The CDR3 runs to 13 residues. Germline V lookup: CDR1 LNHNV, CDR2 YYDKDF (reference sequence). Trimming shortened V by 1 base and J by 7 bases, and 11 bases separated the two germline ends. CDR3 in amino acids: CATSRGGDNEQYF. The CDR3 bases are TGTGCCACCAGCAGAGGAGGGGACAATGAGCAGTACTTC.

The CDR3 reads CARTGGTGELFF. The CDR3 DNA is TGTGCCAGGACAGGGGGCACCGGGGAGCTGTTTTTT. The chain has TRBV6-1 and TRBJ2-2; 9 nucleotides line up with TRBD1. The germline V gene encodes CDR1 MNHNS and CDR2 SASEGT. The CDR3 has 12 amino acids. V shed 9 bases and J 4 bases; nucleotides not matched to a gene: 0.

This clonotype was detected ten times or more. The chain combines TRBV5-1 with TRBJ2-5; D unclear. The germline V gene has CDR1 SGHRS and CDR2 YFSETQ. The CDR3 extends over 13 amino acids. V shed 0 bases and J shed 0 bases, with 3 bases lying between them. This chain's CDR3 is CASSLAHQETQYF. The CDR3 DNA is TGCGCCAGCAGCTTGGCGCACCAAGAGACCCAGTACTTC.

This clonotype has only a few counts. This sequence joins TRBV27 and TRBJ2-5, with D perhaps given as TRBD1 or TRBD2 (5 bases each). Germline CDR1 and CDR2: MNHEY and SMNVEV (reference sequence). CDR3 size: 16 residues. Trimming cost V 5 bases and J 9 bases, with 25 bases left between them. CDR3 region: CASSRYGTGSSEAQYF. For the CDR3, the DNA is TGTGCCAGCAGTAGATACGGGACCGGATCGTCGGAGGCCCAGTACTTC.

The V call is TRBV6-1, the J call TRBJ2-5; D call uncertain. The V gene's germline CDR1 is MNHNS and CDR2 SASEGT. The CDR3 has 13 amino acids. Trimming stripped 0 bases from V and 5 bases from J, with 7 bases between. The chain's CDR3 is CASSEAFRETQYF. In nucleotides, the CDR3 is TGTGCCAGCAGTGAAGCGTTTAGGGAGACCCAGTACTTC.

A note on this clonotype: Compared with germline, one end of the junction differs, possibly owing to a read error. The chain joins TRBV2 to TRBJ2-1; D remains ambiguous. Per germline, CDR1 SNHLY and CDR2 FYNNEI. CDR3 size: 14 residues. CDR3 DNA: TGTGCCAGCATTGAAGGCGTTATTTTTAATGAGCAGTTCTTC. Protein: CASIEGVIFNEQFF. Together with reference TRBV2 and TRBJ2-1, the CDR3 gives the full variable domain: EPEVTQTPSHQVTQMGQEVILRCVPISNHLYFYWYRQILGQKVEFLVSFYNNEISEKSEIFDDQFSVERPDGSNFTLKIRSTKLEDSAMYFCASIEGVIFNEQFFGPGTRLTVL.

There are a few counts of this clonotype. The chain couples TRBV7-2 to TRBJ2-5; D gene ambiguous. The germline CDR1 and CDR2 sequences are SGHTA and FQGNSA. Between the trimmed V and J ends, which lost 4 bases and 2 bases, there was a span of 14 bases. The CDR3 has 15 amino acids. The DNA for the CDR3 is TGTGCCAGCAGCTGGAGATATCCTAATCAAGAGACCCAGTACTTC. This translates into CASSWRYPNQETQYF.

This clonotype was counted at least ten times. The rearrangement uses TRBV3-1 and TRBJ2-5; no clear D gene. Germline V gene sequence: CDR1 LGHDT, CDR2 YNNKEL (reference sequence). V shed 4 bases and J shed 5 bases, with 11 bases lying between them. CDR3 size: 13 residues. In DNA form, the CDR3 reads TGTGCCAGCAGCCGATCCCAAGGGGAGACCCAGTACTTC. Translating gives CASSRSQGETQYF.

With respect to this clonotype: With a much larger clone just one base away, this may be a read error. The rearrangement joins TRBV12-3 or TRBV12-4 to TRBJ2-7; TRBD1 matches 9 bases. The CDR3 totals 15 residues. After removal of 6 bases from V and 6 bases from J, the junction contained 12 bases not matched to a gene. DNA for the CDR3: TGTGCCAGCAGCTCAGACGACAGGGGGAACCGCGAGCAGTACTTC. Protein product: CASSSDDRGNREQYF.

CDR3 residues: CASSLASWEETQYF. The CDR3 coding sequence is TGCGCCAGCAGCTTGGCCTCATGGGAGGAGACCCAGTACTTC. J is TRBJ2-5 and V is TRBV5-1; a weak D match, TRBD2 (5 bases). The germline V gene encodes CDR1 SGHRS and CDR2 YFSETQ. Between the trimmed V and J ends, which lost 0 bases and 5 bases, there was a span of 11 bases. CDR3 length equals 14 residues.

This clonotype was counted many times. The chain joins TRBV6-5 to TRBJ2-7; possibly TRBD1 for D (6 bases). The CDR3 has 14 amino acids. Trimming took off 6 bases at V and 4 bases at J, with 16 bases between the two ends. Germline V CDR1 and CDR2: MNHEY, SVGAGI. CDR3 coding DNA: TGTGCCAGCAGGCCTAGCAGGGGAGTGTACGAGCAGTACTTC. Amino acid sequence: CASRPSRGVYEQYF.

The chain joins TRBV27 to TRBJ2-7; 12 positions match TRBD2. The CDR3 has 12 amino acids. Germline values: CDR1 MNHEY, CDR2 SMNVEV (reference sequence). J was trimmed by 7 bases and V by 8 bases; bases with no gene match: 3. The DNA of the CDR3 is TGTGCCAGCGCCCTAGCGGGAGGGGAGCAGTACTTC. Its translation: CASALAGGEQYF.

This clonotype was recorded only once. V usage is TRBV7-9 and J usage is TRBJ1-1; D call uncertain. Germline-derived CDR1 and CDR2 are SEHNR and FQNEAQ (reference sequence). There are 12 residues in the CDR3. V dropped 11 bases and J dropped 1 base, with 11 bases sitting between them. The CDR3 protein is CAPRGENTEAFF. As DNA, the CDR3 is TGTGCCCCCAGAGGTGAGAACACTGAAGCTTTCTTT.